This TCR beta chain was identified in a study of shared clonotypes between healthy human individuals. Overall study results and limits: In this cohort, only blood was sampled, and tissue repertoires likely differ.

The germline V gene has CDR1 SGHNT and CDR2 YYREEE (reference sequence). This CDR3 spans 15 amino acids. The junction had 6 bases not matched to a gene; V was cut back by 1 base and J by 5 bases. It was at deep level that the assay was run. Measured with immunoSEQ multiplex PCR; TCRdb has only the in-frame clones, and not every one. The table has 2 million to 3 million clones, over 85% seen once; the top ten hold 0.35% to 0.45%. Points on this clone: The antigen is unknown.

The rearrangement joins TRBV5-4 to TRBJ2-1; 7 bases are a match to TRBD2. The source of this sequence is a man younger than 35 in good health. Some clones in this sample may be carry-over from other donors' samples. The sample comprised naive CD4+ T cells from PBMCs. Subset noted: CD45RA+ positively selected. CDR3: CASSLSAGANNEQFF. CDR3 sequence (DNA): TGTGCCAGCAGCTTGTCGGCGGGAGCGAACAATGAGCAGTTCTTC.